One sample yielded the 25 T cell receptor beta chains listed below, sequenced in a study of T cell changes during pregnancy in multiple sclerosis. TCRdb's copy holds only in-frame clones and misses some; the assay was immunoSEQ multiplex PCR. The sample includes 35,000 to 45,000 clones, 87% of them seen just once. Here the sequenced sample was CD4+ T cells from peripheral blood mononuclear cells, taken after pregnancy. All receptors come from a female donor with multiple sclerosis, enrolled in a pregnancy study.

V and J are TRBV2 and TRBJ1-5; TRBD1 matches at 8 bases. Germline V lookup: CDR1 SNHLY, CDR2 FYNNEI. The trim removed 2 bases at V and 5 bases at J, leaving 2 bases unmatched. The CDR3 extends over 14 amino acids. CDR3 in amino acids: CASSESGGDQPQHF. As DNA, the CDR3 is TGTGCCAGCAGTGAATCAGGGGGCGATCAGCCCCAGCATTTT.

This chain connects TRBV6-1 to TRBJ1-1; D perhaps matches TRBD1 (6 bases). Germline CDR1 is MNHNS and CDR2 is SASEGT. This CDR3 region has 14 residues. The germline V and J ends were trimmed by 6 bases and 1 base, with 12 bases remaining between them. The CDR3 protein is CASRTTGQNTEAFF. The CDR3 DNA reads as TGTGCCAGCAGGACGACAGGACAGAACACTGAAGCTTTCTTT.

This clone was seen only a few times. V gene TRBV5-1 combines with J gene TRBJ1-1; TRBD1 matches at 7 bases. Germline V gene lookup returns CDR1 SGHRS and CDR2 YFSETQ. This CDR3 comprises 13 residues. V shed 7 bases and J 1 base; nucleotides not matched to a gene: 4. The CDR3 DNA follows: TGCGCCAGCTCCACAGGGGCGAACACTGAAGCTTTCTTT. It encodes CASSTGANTEAFF.

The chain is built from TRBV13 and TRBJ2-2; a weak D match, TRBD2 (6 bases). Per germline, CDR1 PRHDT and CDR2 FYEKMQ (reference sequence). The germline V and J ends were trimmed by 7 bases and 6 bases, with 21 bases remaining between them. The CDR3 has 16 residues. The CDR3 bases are TGTGCCAGCACCCGAAGGGCGGGGTTTTTAGCCGGGGAGCTGTTTTTT. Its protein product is CASTRRAGFLAGELFF.

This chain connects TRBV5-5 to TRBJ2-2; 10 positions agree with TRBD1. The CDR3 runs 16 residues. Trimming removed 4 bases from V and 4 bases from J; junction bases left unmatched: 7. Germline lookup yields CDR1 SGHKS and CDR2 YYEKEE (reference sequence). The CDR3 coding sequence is TGTGCCAGCAGCCCGACCGGGACAGGGGTCACCGGGGAGCTGTTTTTT. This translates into CASSPTGTGVTGELFF.

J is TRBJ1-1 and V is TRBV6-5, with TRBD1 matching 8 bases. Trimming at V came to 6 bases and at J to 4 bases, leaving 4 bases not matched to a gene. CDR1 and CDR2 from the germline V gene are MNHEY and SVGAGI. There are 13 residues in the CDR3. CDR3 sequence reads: CASRDTGGTEAFF. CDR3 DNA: TGTGCCAGCAGGGATACAGGGGGCACTGAAGCTTTCTTT.

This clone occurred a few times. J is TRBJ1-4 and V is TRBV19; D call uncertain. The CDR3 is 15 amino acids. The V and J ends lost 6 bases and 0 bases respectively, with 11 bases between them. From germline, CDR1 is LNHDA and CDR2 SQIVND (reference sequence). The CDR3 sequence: CASRSLGPTNEKLFF. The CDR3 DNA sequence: TGTGCCAGTAGATCTCTCGGTCCAACTAATGAAAAACTGTTTTTT.

Here the CDR3 DNA reads TGTGCCAGCAGCTTATTCATAACTAGCGGGGCGGGGAGGGATACGCAGTATTTT. It encodes CASSLFITSGAGRDTQYF. The chain links TRBV7-2 to TRBJ2-3; 10 nucleotides match TRBD2. This CDR3 is built from 18 residues. Trimming at V came to 2 bases and at J to 6 bases, leaving 14 bases not matched to a gene. Per the germline V gene, CDR1 is SGHTA and CDR2 is FQGNSA.

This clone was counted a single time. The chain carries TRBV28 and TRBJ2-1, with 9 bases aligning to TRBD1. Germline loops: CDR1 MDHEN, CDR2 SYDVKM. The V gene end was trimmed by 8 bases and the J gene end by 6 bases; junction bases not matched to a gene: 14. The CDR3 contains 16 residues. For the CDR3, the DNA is TGTGCCAGCGGGGAATACGGGACAGGGCTTCGCAATGAGCAGTTCTTC. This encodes CASGEYGTGLRNEQFF.

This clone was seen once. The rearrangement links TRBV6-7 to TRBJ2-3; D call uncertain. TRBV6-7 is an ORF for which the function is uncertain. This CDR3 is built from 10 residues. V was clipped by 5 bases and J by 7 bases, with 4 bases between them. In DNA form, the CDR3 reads TGTGCCAGCAGTCCAAATACGCAGTATTTT. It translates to CASSPNTQYF.

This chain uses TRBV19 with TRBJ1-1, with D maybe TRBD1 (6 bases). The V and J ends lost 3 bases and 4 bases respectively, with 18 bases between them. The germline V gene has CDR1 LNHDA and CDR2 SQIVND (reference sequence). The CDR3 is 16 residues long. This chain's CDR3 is CASSMGGAGGGTEAFF. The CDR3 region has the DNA TGTGCCAGTAGTATGGGGGGCGCGGGGGGGGGCACTGAAGCTTTCTTT. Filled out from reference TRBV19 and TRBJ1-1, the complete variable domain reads DGGITQSPKYLFRKEGQNVTLSCEQNLNHDAMYWYRQDPGQGLRLIYYSQIVNDFQKGDIAEGYSVSREKKESFPLTVTSAQKNPTAFYLCASSMGGAGGGTEAFFGQGTRLTVV.

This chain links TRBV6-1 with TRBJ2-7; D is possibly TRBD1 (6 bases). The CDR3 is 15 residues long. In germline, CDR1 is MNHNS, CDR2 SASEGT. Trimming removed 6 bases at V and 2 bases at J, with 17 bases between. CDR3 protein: CASRDPGQAPYEQYF. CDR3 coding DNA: TGTGCCAGCAGGGATCCGGGACAAGCCCCCTACGAGCAGTACTTC.

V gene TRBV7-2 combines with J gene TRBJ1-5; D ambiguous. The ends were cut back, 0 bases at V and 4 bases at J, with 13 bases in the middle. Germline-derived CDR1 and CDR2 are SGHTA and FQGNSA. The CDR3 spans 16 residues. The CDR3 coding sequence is TGTGCCAGCAGCTTAGCTGGAGGGTTGGGTAATCAGCCCCAGCATTTT. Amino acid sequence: CASSLAGGLGNQPQHF.

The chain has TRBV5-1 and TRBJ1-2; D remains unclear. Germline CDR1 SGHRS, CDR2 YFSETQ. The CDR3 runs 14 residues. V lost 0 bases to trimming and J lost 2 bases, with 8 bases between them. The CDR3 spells CASSLDGINYGYTF. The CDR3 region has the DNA TGCGCCAGCAGCTTGGACGGGATAAACTATGGCTACACCTTC.

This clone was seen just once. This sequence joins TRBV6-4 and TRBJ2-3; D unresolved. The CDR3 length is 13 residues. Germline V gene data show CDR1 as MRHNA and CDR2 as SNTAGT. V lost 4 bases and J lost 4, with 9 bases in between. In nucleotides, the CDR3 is TGTGCCAGCAGTGGAACGGCGGCAGATACGCAGTATTTT. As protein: CASSGTAADTQYF.

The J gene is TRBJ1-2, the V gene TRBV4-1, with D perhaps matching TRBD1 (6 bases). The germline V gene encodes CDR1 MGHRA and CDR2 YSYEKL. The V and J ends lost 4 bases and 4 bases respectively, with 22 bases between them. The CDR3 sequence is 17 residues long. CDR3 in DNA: TGCGCCAGCAGCCCAACCAGAACGACAGGTGCCCTCTATGGCTACACCTTC. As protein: CASSPTRTTGALYGYTF.

CDR3 in DNA: TGTGCCAGCAGTCCCCCCACAGGGCTGAACACTGAAGCTTTCTTT. It is translated as CASSPPTGLNTEAFF. The chain combines TRBV28 with TRBJ1-1, with D tentatively TRBD1 (6 bases). Germline assignment: CDR1 MDHEN and CDR2 SYDVKM. Deletions cut 5 bases from V and 0 bases from J, with 13 bases between. The CDR3 extends over 15 amino acids.

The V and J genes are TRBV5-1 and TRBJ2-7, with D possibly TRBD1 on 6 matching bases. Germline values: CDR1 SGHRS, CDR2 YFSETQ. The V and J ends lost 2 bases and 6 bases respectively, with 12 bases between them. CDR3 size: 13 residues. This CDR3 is CASSFAGEGEQYF. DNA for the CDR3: TGCGCCAGCAGCTTTGCAGGGGAAGGCGAGCAGTACTTC.

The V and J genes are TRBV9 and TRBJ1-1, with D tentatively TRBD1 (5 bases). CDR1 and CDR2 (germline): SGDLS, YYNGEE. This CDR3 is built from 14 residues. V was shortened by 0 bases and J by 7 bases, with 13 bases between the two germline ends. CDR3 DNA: TGTGCCAGCAGCGTAGAAGAGGGGAGGGTTGAAGCTTTCTTT. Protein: CASSVEEGRVEAFF.

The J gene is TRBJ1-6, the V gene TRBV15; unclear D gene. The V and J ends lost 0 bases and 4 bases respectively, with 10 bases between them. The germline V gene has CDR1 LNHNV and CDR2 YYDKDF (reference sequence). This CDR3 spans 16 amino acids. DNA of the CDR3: TGTGCCACCAGCAGAGATGACTTGAGGTATAATTCACCCCTCCACTTT. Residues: CATSRDDLRYNSPLHF.

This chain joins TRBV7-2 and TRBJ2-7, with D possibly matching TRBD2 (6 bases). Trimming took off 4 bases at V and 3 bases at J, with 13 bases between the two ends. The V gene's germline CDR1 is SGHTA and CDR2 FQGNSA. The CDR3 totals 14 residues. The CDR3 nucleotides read TGTGCCAGCAGCTCGGGACTGGGGTTCTACGAGCAGTACTTC. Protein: CASSSGLGFYEQYF.

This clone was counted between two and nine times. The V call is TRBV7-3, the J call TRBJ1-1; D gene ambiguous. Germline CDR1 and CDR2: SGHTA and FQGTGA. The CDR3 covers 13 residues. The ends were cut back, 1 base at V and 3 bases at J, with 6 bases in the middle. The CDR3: CASSLNSDTEAFF. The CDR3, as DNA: TGTGCCAGCAGCTTAAACTCGGACACTGAAGCTTTCTTT.

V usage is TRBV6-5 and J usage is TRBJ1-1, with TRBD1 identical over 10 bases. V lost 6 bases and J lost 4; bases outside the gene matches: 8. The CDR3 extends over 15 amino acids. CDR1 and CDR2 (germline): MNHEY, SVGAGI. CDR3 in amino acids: CASRTTGGASTEAFF. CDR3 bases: TGTGCCAGCAGAACGACAGGGGGCGCTTCCACTGAAGCTTTCTTT.

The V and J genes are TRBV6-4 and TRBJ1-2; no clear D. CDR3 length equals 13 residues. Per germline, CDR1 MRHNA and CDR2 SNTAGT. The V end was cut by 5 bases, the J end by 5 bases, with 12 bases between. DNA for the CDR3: TGTGCCAGCAGTATGGGCCATGGATATGGCTACACCTTC. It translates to CASSMGHGYGYTF.

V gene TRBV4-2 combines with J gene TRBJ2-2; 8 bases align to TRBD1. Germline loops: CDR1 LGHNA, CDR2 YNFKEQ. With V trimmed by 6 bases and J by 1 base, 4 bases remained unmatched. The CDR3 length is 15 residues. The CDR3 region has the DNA TGTGCCAGCAGACGACAGGGGATGAACACCGGGGAGCTGTTTTTT. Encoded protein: CASRRQGMNTGELFF.